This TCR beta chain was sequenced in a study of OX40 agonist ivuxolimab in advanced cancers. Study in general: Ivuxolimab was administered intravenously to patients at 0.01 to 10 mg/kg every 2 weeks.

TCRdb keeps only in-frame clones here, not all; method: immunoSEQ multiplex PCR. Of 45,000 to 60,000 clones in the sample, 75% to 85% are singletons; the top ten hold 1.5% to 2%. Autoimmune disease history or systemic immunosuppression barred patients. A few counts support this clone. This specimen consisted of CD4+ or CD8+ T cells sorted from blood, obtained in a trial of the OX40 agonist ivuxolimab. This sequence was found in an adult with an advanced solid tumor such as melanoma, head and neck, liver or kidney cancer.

CDR3 bases: TGTGCCAGCAGTCCAGGAATCCCTCCTTCGCGTGGCTACACCTTC. Translation gives CASSPGIPPSRGYTF. V usage is TRBV7-9 and J usage is TRBJ1-2; D uncertain. Germline CDR1 and CDR2: SEHNR and FQNEAQ (reference sequence). The CDR3 totals 15 residues. V lost 6 bases and J lost 7, with 21 bases in between.